The next 3 T cell receptor beta chains were all read from a single sample in a study of regulatory T cells in long-lasting Graves disease. Time point defined: newly diagnosed GD, antithyroid drugs for less than 3 months. Scientists built the TCR library using RNA that was extracted from PBMCs. Assembly of TCR beta libraries relied on iRepertoire HTBI primers together with Arm-PCR of CDR3 regions. TCRdb ran MiXCR on the multiplex PCR reads and lists one entry per CDR3 protein. The sample includes over 500,000 distinct CDR3 sequences, roughly 15% of them seen just once. These data were also filed under a second study, of T cells in Graves' hyperthyroidism and ophthalmopathy.

This material consisted of peripheral blood mononuclear cells (PBMCs), taken at new diagnosis, from a patient treated with antithyroid drugs. The source is a woman in her twenties or thirties with Graves disease.

This clonotype was counted at least ten times. This chain connects TRBV7-9 to TRBJ1-1; D gene uncertain. The germline CDR1 and CDR2 sequences are SEHNR and FQNEAQ (reference sequence). V lost 5 bases, J lost 0 bases, and 10 bases lay in between. The CDR3 has 14 residues. CDR3: CASSAQQMNTEAFF. CDR3 nucleotide sequence: TGTGCCAGCAGCGCCCAACAGATGAACACTGAAGCTTTCTTT.

This chain uses TRBV11-2 with TRBJ2-5, with D possibly being TRBD1 or TRBD2 (6 bases each). Trimming left V 5 bases short and J 5 bases short, with 18 bases between. Germline CDR1 reads SGHAT; CDR2 reads FQNNGV. The CDR3 loop spans 15 amino acids. CDR3 in DNA: TGTGCCAGCAGCCGCCCGACAGGCGGGATGGAGACCCAGTACTTC. It is translated as CASSRPTGGMETQYF.

This clonotype was picked up one time. One end of the junction fails to match germline, which may point to a read error. The gene calls are TRBV7-3 and TRBJ2-7, with D maybe TRBD1 (5 bases). The CDR3 is made up of 15 amino acids. Germline assignment: CDR1 SGHTA and CDR2 FQGTGA. The DNA of the CDR3 is TGCGCCAGCAGCCAATTTGGGGCCCTTCCTGACGAGCAGTACTTC. It yields the protein CASSQFGALPDEQYF. The whole variable domain, remainder taken from reference TRBV7-3 and TRBJ2-7, is GAGVSQTPSNKVTEKGKYVELRCDPISGHTALYWYRQSLGQGPEFLIYFQGTGAADDSGLPNDRFFAVRPEGSVSTLKIQRTERGDSAVYLCASSQFGALPDEQYFGPGTRLTVT.